This record concerns one TCR beta chain sequence. Germline V lookup: CDR1 MNHNS, CDR2 SASEGT. The length of the CDR3 is 15 residues. V was pared by 3 bases and J by 3 bases, with 3 bases of the junction left unmatched. The data are from a study of blood T cell repertoires in COVID-19. Study-wide context: In each case, the material was cDNA or gDNA derived from T cells, B-cell-depleted T cells, or PBMCs.

Those who participated ranged in age from roughly 18 to 89 years and resided in roughly 26 US areas. Either two negative PCRs, clearance, or symptom resolution qualified Cohort 3 donors as recovered. In the authors' workflow: Scientists estimated how many nucleated cells there were by amplifying reference gene primers. Assay used: immunoSEQ multiplex PCR; TCRdb lists only in-frame clones, some missing. D and trimming were read from the DNA, whereas the V and J calls and clone size are those reported in that table. Among a few hundred thousand clones listed, 85% to 90% were seen once. The sequencing sample was made of PBMCs or T cells enriched from blood (not recorded which). The chain uses TRBV6-1 and TRBJ2-1, with 9 bases lining up with TRBD2. The clonotype originates from a woman in her thirties or forties who had recovered from COVID-19. Here the CDR3 reads CASSDQAGGYNEQFF. For the CDR3, the DNA is TGTGCCAGCAGTGATCAAGCGGGAGGCTACAATGAGCAGTTCTTC.